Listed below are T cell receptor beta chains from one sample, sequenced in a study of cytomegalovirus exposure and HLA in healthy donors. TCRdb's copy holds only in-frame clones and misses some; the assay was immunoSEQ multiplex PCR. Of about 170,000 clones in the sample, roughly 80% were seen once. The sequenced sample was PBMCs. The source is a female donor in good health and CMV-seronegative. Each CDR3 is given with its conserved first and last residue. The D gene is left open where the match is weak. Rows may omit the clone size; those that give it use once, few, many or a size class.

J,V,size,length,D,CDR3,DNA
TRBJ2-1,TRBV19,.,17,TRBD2,CASRGLAGAFAYNEQFF,TGTGCCAGCAGAGGACTAGCGGGGGCCTTTGCCTACAATGAGCAGTTCTTC
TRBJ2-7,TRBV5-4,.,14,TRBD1,CASSFETGAGGQYF,TGTGCCAGCAGCTTCGAGACAGGGGCAGGTGGGCAGTACTTC
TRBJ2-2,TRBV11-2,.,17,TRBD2,CASSFGASGGITGELFF,TGTGCCAGCAGCTTTGGCGCTAGCGGGGGAATCACCGGGGAGCTGTTTTTT
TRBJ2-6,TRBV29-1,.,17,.,CSAPWGPGASGANVLTF,TGCAGCGCTCCGTGGGGCCCAGGGGCCTCTGGGGCCAACGTCCTGACTTTC
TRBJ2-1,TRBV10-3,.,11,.,CAIRAGNEQFF,TGTGCCATCAGGGCGGGGAATGAGCAGTTCTTC
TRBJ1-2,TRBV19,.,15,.,CASSIKTDAYYGYTF,TGTGCCAGTAGTATCAAGACAGATGCCTACTATGGCTACACCTTC
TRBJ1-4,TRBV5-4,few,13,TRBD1,CAVRGNRNEKLFF,TGTGCCGTCAGGGGGAATCGGAATGAAAAACTGTTTTTT
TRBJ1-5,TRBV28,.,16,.,CASSFLRPRGNQPQHF,TGTGCCAGCAGTTTTCTACGTCCCAGGGGTAATCAGCCCCAGCATTTT
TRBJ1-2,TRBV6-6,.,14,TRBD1,CASSHRTGFYGYTF,TGTGCCAGCAGTCATCGGACAGGGTTCTATGGCTACACCTTC
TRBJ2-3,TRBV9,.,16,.,CASSVGGQPSTDTQYF,TGTGCCAGCAGCGTAGGAGGGCAGCCTAGCACAGATACGCAGTATTTT
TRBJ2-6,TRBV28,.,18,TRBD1,CASGSGGYLSSGANVLTF,TGTGCCAGCGGTTCAGGGGGCTACCTATCCTCTGGGGCCAACGTCCTGACTTTC
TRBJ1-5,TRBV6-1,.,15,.,CASSEASTLDQPQHF,TGTGCCAGCAGTGAAGCAAGCACCTTAGATCAGCCCCAGCATTTT
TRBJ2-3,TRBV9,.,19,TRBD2,CASSVTPGLAGSGTDTQYF,TGTGCCAGCAGCGTCACCCCGGGACTAGCGGGATCAGGCACAGATACGCAGTATTTT
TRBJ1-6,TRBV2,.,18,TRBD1,CASSEYQLTGVEDSPLHF,TGTGCCAGCAGTGAATATCAACTAACAGGGGTAGAGGATTCACCCCTCCACTTT
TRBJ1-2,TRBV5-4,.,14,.,CASSLGGNNYGYTF,TGTGCCAGCAGCTTGGGAGGGAATAACTATGGCTACACCTTC
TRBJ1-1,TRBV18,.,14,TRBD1,CASSPLPGGTEAFF,TGTGCCAGCTCACCTCTACCAGGGGGGACTGAAGCTTTCTTT
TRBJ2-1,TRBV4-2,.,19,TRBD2,CASRQLTSGRPTSYNEQFF,TGTGCCAGCAGGCAGCTGACTAGCGGGAGGCCCACTTCCTACAATGAGCAGTTCTTC
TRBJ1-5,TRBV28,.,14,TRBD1,CASTPGQLDQPQHF,TGTGCCAGCACCCCGGGACAGCTAGACCAGCCCCAGCATTTT
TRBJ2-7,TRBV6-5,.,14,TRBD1,CASRILGQVSEQYF,TGTGCCAGCAGGATCCTTGGACAGGTCTCCGAGCAGTACTTC
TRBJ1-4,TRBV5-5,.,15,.,CASSPAVPSNEKLFF,TGTGCCAGCAGCCCGGCGGTACCGTCTAATGAAAAACTGTTTTTT
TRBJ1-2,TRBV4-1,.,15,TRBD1,CASSLRDRLLYGYTF,TGCGCCAGCAGCTTACGGGACAGGCTACTCTATGGCTACACCTTC
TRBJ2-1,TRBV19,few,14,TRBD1,CASSIGTGIDEQFF,TGTGCCAGTAGTATTGGGACAGGGATCGATGAGCAGTTCTTC
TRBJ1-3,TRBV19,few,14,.,CASSDPNRGNTIYF,TGTGCCAGTAGTGATCCAAACAGGGGAAACACCATATATTTT
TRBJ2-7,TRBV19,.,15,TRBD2,CASSIGGTYNYEQYF,TGTGCCAGTAGTATCGGGGGGACGTACAACTACGAGCAGTACTTC
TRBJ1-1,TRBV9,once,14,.,CASSVLQGDTEAFF,TGTGCCAGCAGCGTATTGCAGGGTGACACTGAAGCTTTCTTT
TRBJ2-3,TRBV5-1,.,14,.,CASSLGSLTDTQYF,TGCGCCAGCAGCTTGGGTAGCCTCACAGATACGCAGTATTTT
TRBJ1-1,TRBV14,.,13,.,CASSGGLNTEAFF,TGTGCCAGCAGCGGGGGCCTTAACACTGAAGCTTTCTTT
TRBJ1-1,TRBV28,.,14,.,CASSLVGGDTEAFF,TGTGCCAGCAGCCTCGTTGGGGGGGACACTGAAGCTTTCTTT
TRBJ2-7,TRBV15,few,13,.,CATSRGPYYEQYF,TGTGCCACCAGCAGAGGGCCATACTACGAGCAGTACTTC
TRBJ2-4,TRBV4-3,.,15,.,CASSQERRDVDIQYF,TGCGCCAGCAGCCAAGAGCGCAGGGATGTGGACATTCAGTACTTC
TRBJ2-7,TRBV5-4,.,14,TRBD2,CASSLASGGYEQYF,TGTGCCAGCAGCTTGGCCTCGGGGGGGTACGAGCAGTACTTC
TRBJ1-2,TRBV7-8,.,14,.,CASSFRGAGYGYTF,TGTGCCAGCAGCTTTCGGGGGGCAGGATATGGCTACACCTTC
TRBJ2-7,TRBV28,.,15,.,CASSFLAGEDPEQYF,TGTGCCAGCAGTTTCCTAGCAGGAGAGGATCCCGAGCAGTACTTC
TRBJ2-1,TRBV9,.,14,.,CASSAWGGFDEQFF,TGTGCCAGCAGCGCCTGGGGAGGTTTCGATGAGCAGTTCTTC
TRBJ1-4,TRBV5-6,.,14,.,CASSLAGMNEKLFF,TGTGCCAGCAGCTTGGCGGGGATGAATGAAAAACTGTTTTTT
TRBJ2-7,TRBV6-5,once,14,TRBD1,CASSGTGGWYEQYF,TGTGCCAGCAGTGGGACAGGGGGCTGGTACGAGCAGTACTTC
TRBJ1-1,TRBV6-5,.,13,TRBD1,CASSYSQGSGVFF,TGTGCCAGCAGTTACTCACAGGGGAGCGGAGTTTTCTTT
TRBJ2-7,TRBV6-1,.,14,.,CASSEDTGADEQYF,TGTGCCAGCAGTGAAGACACTGGGGCCGACGAGCAGTACTTC
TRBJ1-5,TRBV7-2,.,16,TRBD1,CASSRMDRVYNQPQHF,TGTGCCAGCAGCCGGATGGACAGGGTTTACAATCAGCCCCAGCATTTT
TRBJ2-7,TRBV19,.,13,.,CASSATGPHEQYF,TGTGCCAGTAGTGCAACAGGTCCCCACGAGCAGTACTTC
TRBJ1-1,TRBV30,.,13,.,CAWRDAGNTEAFF,TGTGCCTGGAGAGATGCAGGTAACACTGAAGCTTTCTTT
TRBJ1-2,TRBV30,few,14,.,CAYDRDIYTYGYTF,TGTGCCTACGACCGGGACATTTACACTTATGGCTACACCTTC
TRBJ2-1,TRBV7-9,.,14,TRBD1,CASSSWTGGNEQFF,TGTGCCAGCAGCTCTTGGACAGGGGGCAATGAGCAGTTCTTC
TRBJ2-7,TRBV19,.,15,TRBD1,CASSGHGTASYEQYF,TGTGCCAGTAGTGGCCACGGGACAGCATCCTACGAGCAGTACTTC
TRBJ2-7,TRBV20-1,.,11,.,CSARWRKDHIF,TGCAGTGCTAGATGGAGGAAAGACCATATCTTC
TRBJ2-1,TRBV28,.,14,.,CASNEQGAYNEQFF,TGTGCCAGCAATGAACAGGGTGCCTACAATGAGCAGTTCTTC
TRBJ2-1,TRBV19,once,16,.,CASSPARDLGGDEQFF,TGTGCCAGTAGTCCCGCCCGGGACTTAGGAGGGGATGAGCAGTTCTTC